This T cell receptor beta chain derives from a study of blood T cell repertoires in COVID-19. Losses at the gene ends were 3 bases for V and 6 bases for J; bases not matched to a gene: 6. Germline assignment: CDR1 SEHNR and CDR2 FQNEAQ (reference sequence). The CDR3 has 15 residues. As handled by the study authors: Amplification with reference gene primers provided the estimates of nucleated cell counts. Assay used: immunoSEQ multiplex PCR; TCRdb lists only in-frame clones, some missing. The V and J calls and clone size are taken from that table; D and trimming were inferred from the DNA. Of about 400,000 clones detected, around nine tenths appear once; the ten largest clones hold approximately 9.3%. Individuals drawn from 20 to 25 US areas were about 18 to 90 years old.

The material sequenced was PBMCs or T cells enriched from blood (not recorded which). This TCR was sampled from a woman in her 50s who had recovered from COVID-19. The chain has TRBV7-9 and TRBJ1-2; 11 nucleotides align to TRBD1. As DNA, the CDR3 is TGTGCCAGCAGCTTTTCCCTGGACAGGGGGCATGGCTACACCTTC. Protein sequence: CASSFSLDRGHGYTF.